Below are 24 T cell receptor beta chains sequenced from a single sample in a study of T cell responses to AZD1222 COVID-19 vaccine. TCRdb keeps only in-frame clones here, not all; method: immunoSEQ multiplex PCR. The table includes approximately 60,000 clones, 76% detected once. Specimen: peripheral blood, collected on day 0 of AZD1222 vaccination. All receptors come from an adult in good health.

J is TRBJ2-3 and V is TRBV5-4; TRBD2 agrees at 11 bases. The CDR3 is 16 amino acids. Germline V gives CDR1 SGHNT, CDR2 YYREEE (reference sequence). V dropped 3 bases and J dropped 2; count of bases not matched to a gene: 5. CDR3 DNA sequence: TGTGCCAGCAGCTCCAATAGCGGGGGGGTCACAGATACGCAGTATTTT. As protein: CASSSNSGGVTDTQYF.

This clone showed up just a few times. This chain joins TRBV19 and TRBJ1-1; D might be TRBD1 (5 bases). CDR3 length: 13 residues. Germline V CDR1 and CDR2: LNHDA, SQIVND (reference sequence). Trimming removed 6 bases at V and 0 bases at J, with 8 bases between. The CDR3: CASRETVNTEAFF. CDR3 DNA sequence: TGTGCCAGTAGAGAGACAGTGAACACTGAAGCTTTCTTT.

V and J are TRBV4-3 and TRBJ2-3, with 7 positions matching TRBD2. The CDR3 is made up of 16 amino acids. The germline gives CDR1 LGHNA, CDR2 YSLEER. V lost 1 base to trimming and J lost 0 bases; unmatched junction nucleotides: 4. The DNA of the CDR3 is TGCGCCAGCAGCCAAGCTAGCGGAGCTAGCACAGATACGCAGTATTTT. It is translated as CASSQASGASTDTQYF.

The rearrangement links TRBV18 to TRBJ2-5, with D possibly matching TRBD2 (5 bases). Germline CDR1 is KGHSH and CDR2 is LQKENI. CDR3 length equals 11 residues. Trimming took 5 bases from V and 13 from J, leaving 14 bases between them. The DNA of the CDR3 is TGTGCCAGCTCATCGACACAGAGGGTGTACTTC. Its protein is CASSSTQRVYF.

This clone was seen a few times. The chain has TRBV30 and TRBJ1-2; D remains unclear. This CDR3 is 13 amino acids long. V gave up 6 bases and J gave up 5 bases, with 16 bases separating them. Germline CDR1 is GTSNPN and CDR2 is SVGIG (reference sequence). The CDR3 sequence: CACKKEIFYGYTF. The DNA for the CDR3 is TGTGCCTGTAAAAAGGAGATTTTTTATGGCTACACCTTC.

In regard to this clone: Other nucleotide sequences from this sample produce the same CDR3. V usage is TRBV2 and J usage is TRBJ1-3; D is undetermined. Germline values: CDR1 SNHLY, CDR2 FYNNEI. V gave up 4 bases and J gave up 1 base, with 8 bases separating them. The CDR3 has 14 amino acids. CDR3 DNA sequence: TGTGCCAGCAGTGTGGGAGTTTCTGGAAACACCATATATTTT. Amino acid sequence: CASSVGVSGNTIYF.

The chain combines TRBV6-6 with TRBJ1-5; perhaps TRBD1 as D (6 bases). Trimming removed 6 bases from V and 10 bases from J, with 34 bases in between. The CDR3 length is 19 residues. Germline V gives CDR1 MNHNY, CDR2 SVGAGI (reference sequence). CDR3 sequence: CASSLRGPTGFPADLPQHF. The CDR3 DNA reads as TGTGCCAGCAGCTTACGGGGCCCCACAGGGTTCCCGGCAGACCTTCCCCAGCATTTT.

This CDR3 reads CASRPPDYYGYTF. CDR3 DNA sequence: TGTGCCAGTAGGCCTCCGGACTACTATGGCTACACCTTC. This rearrangement joins TRBV19 to TRBJ1-2, with D hard to call. V was pared by 6 bases and J by 3 bases, with 11 bases between. Germline CDR1 and CDR2: LNHDA and SQIVND (reference sequence). The CDR3 runs 13 residues.

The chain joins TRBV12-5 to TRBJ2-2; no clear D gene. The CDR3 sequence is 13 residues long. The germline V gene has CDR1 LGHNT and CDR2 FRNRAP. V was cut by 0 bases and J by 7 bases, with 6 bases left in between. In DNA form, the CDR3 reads TGTGCTAGTGGTTTGGTCAGTGGCGGGGAGCTGTTTTTT. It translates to CASGLVSGGELFF.

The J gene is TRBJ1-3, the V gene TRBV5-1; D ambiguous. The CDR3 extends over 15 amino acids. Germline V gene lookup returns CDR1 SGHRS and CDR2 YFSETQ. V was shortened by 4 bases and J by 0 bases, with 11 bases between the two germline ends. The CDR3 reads CASSPGDLSGNTIYF. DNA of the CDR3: TGCGCCAGCAGCCCCGGGGATCTCTCTGGAAACACCATATATTTT.

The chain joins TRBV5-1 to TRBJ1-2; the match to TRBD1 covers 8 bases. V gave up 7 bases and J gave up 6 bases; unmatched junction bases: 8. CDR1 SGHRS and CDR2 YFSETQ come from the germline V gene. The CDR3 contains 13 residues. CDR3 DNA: TGCGCCAGCGGTTCGGGACAGGACAATGGCTACACCTTC. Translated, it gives CASGSGQDNGYTF.

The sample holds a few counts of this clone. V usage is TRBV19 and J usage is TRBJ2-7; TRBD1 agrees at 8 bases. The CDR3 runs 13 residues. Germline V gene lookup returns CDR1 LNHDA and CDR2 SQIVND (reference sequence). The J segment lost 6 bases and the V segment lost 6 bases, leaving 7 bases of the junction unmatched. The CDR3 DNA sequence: TGTGCCAGTAGAACTGGACAGGGCCTCGAGCAGTACTTC. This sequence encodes CASRTGQGLEQYF.

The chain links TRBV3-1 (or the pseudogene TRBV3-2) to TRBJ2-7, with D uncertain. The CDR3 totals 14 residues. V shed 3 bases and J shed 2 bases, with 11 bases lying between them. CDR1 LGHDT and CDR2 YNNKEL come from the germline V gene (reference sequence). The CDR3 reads CASSQFGGTYEQYF. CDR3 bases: TGTGCCAGCAGCCAGTTTGGTGGGACCTACGAGCAGTACTTC.

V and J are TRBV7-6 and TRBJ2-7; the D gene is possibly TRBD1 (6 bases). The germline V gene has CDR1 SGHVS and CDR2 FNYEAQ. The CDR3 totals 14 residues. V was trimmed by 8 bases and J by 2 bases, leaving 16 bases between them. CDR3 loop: CASSSLTGTYEQYF. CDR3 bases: TGTGCCAGCTCTTCCCTCACAGGGACCTACGAGCAGTACTTC.

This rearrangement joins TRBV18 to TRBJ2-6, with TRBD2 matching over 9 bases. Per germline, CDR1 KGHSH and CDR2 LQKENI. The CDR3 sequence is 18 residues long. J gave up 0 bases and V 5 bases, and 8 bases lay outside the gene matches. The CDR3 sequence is CASSSIAGAASGANVLTF. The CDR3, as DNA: TGTGCCAGCTCATCCATAGCGGGGGCGGCCTCTGGGGCCAACGTCCTGACTTTC.

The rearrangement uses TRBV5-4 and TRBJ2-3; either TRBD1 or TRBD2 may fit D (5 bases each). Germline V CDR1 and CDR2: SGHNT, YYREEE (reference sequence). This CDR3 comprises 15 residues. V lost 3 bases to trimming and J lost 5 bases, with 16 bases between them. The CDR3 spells CASSSPGASGDTQYF. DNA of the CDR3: TGTGCCAGCAGCTCACCTGGGGCCAGCGGAGATACGCAGTATTTT.

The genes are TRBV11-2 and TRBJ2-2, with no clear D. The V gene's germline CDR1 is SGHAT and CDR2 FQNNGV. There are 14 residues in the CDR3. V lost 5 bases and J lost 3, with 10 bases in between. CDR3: CASSQVWDTGELFF. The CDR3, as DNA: TGTGCCAGCAGCCAAGTATGGGACACCGGGGAGCTGTTTTTT.

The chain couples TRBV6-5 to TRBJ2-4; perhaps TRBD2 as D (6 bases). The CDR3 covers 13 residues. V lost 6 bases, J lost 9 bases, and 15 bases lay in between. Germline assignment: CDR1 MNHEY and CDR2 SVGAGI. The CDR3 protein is CASRDPGVAIQYF. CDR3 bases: TGTGCCAGCAGGGATCCGGGGGTGGCCATTCAGTACTTC.

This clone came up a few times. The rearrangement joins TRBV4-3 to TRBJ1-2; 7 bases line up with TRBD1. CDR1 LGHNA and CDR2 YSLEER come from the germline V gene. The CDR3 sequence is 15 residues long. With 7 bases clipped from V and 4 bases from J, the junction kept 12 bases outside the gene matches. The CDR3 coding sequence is TGCGCCAGCACCAGAGGACAGGCGGACACCTATGGCTACACCTTC. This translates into CASTRGQADTYGYTF.

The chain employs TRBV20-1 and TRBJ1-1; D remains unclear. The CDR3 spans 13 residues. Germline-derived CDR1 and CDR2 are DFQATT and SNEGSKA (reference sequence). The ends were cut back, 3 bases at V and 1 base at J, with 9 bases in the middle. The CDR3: CSASSRQNTEAFF. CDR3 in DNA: TGCAGTGCTAGTTCCAGACAGAACACTGAAGCTTTCTTT.

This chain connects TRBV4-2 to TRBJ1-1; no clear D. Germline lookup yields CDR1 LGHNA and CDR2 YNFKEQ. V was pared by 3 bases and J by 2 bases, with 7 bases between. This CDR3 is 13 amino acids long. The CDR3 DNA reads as TGTGCCAGCAGCCAGACTGTAAACACTGAAGCTTTCTTT. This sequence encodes CASSQTVNTEAFF.

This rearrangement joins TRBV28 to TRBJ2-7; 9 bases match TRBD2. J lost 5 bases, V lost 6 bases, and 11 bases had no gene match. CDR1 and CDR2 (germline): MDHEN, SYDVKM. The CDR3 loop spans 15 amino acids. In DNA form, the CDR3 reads TGTGCCAGCAGCCAAGGTAGCGGGGGTCGCGACGAGCAGTACTTC. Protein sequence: CASSQGSGGRDEQYF.

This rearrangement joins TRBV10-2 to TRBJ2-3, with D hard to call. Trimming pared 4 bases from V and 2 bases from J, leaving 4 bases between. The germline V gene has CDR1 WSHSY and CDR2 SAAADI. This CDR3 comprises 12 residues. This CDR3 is CASSVNTDTQYF. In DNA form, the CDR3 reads TGCGCCAGCAGTGTTAACACAGATACGCAGTATTTT.

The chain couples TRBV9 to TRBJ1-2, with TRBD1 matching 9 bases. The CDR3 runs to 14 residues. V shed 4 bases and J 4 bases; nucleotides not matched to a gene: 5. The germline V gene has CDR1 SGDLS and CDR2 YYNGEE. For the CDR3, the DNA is TGTGCCAGCAGCCCGGGACAGGGCGGCTATGGCTACACCTTC. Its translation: CASSPGQGGYGYTF.